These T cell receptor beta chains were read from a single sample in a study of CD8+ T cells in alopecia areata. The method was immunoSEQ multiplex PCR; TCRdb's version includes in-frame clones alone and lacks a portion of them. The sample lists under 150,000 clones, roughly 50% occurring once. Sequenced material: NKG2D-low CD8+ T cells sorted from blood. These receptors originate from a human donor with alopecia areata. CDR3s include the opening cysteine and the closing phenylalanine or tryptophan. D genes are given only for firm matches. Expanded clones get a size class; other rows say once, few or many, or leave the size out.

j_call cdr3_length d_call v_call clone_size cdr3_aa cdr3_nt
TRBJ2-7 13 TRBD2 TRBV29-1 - CNARGVNTYEQYF TGCAACGCTCGGGGGGTGAACACCTACGAGCAGTACTTC
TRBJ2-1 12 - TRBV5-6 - CASSPGDNEQFF TGTGCCAGCAGCCCAGGGGACAATGAGCAGTTCTTC
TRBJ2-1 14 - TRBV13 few CASSLGSSYNEQFF TGTGCCAGCAGCCTGGGGAGCTCCTACAATGAGCAGTTCTTC
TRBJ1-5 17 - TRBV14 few CASSQESGESGIGPQHF TGTGCCAGCAGCCAAGAGTCAGGGGAAAGTGGGATCGGGCCCCAGCATTTT
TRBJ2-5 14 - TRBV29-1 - CSVVERLNQETQYF TGCAGCGTTGTTGAGCGGTTAAACCAAGAGACCCAGTACTTC
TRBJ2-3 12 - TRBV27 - CATRGGTDTQYF TGTGCCACGAGGGGGGGCACAGATACGCAGTATTTT
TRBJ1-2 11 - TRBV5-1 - CASSLGRFYTF TGCGCCAGCAGCTTGGGCCGGTTCTACACCTTC
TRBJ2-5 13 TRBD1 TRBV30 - CAWRGQGEETQYF TGTGCCTGGAGAGGACAGGGCGAAGAGACCCAGTACTTC
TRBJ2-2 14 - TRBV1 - CTSSQGLATGELFF TGCACCAGCAGCCAAGGACTAGCTACCGGGGAGCTGTTTTTT
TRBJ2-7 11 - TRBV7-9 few CASSPSYEQYF TGTGCCAGCAGCCCATCCTACGAGCAGTACTTC
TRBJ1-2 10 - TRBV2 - CASGGHGYTF TGTGCCAGCGGCGGGCATGGCTACACCTTC
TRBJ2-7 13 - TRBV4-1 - CASRPPGSDEQYF TGCGCCAGCAGACCCCCAGGTAGCGACGAGCAGTACTTC
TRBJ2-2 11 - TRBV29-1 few CSVVDTGELFF TGCAGCGTTGTTGATACCGGGGAGCTGTTTTTT